A single sample is the source of the 18 T cell receptor beta chains below, sequenced in a study of blood T cells in healthy people across ages. Using a J-beta primer mix together with a sample-barcoded 5' primer, a second PCR was run for about 6 to 11 cycles. TCRdb analysed the 5' RACE reads with MiXCR anew, one entry per CDR3 protein. The sample holds 700,000 or so distinct CDR3 sequences, around two fifths seen once. The sample comprised blood. Source of these receptors: an elderly man in good health.

This chain uses TRBV14 with TRBJ2-5; the D gene is possibly TRBD2 (5 bases). The CDR3 is 15 amino acids. V was shortened by 1 base and J by 2 bases, with 11 bases between the two germline ends. Looked up from germline, CDR1 is SGHDN and CDR2 is FVKESK. CDR3 amino acids: CASSQAEGMQETQYF. The CDR3 DNA is TGTGCCAGCAGCCAAGCTGAGGGTATGCAAGAGACCCAGTACTTC.

Only a few counts were recorded for this clonotype. The DNA of the CDR3 is TGTGCCAGCAGCTTAGGGACCATGAACACCGGGGAGCTGTTTTTT. Translated: CASSLGTMNTGELFF. The chain recombines TRBV7-3 with TRBJ2-2, with D perhaps matching TRBD1 or TRBD2 (5 bases each). The CDR3 extends over 15 amino acids. Trimming removed 2 bases at V and 1 base at J, with 8 bases between. Germline V lookup: CDR1 SGHTA, CDR2 FQGTGA. Supplemented by reference TRBV7-3 and TRBJ2-2, the full variable domain reads GAGVSQTPSNKVTEKGKYVELRCDPISGHTALYWYRQSLGQGPEFLIYFQGTGAADDSGLPNDRFFAVRPEGSVSTLKIQRTERGDSAVYLCASSLGTMNTGELFFGEGSRLTVL.

This clonotype was counted a single time. The chain joins TRBV7-2 to TRBJ2-2, with a tentative D call TRBD1 (6 bases). The CDR3 spans 15 residues. The V gene lost 1 base and the J gene lost 7 bases, with 13 bases spanning the gap. The germline V gene encodes CDR1 SGHTA and CDR2 FQGNSA. In DNA form, the CDR3 reads TGTGCCAGCAGCTTAGAGGCGGGCAGGGGCGGGGAGCTGTTTTTT. This translates into CASSLEAGRGGELFF.

In its sample, this clonotype was seen a few times. The chain employs TRBV7-2 and TRBJ2-5; 7 bases align to TRBD1. V shed 4 bases and J 2 bases; nucleotides not matched to a gene: 4. Germline CDR1 and CDR2: SGHTA and FQGNSA. This CDR3 is built from 14 residues. The chain's CDR3 is CASSSADRQETQYF. CDR3 coding DNA: TGTGCCAGCAGCTCCGCGGACAGGCAAGAGACCCAGTACTTC.

This sequence joins TRBV27 and TRBJ2-7; the D gene is possibly TRBD1 (5 bases). V was clipped by 4 bases and J by 0 bases, with 16 bases between them. The CDR3 length is 16 residues. CDR1 and CDR2 (germline): MNHEY, SMNVEV (reference sequence). This chain's CDR3 is CASSSRPSGHSYEQYF. In nucleotides, the CDR3 is TGTGCCAGCAGTTCACGCCCATCCGGACACTCCTACGAGCAGTACTTC.

J is TRBJ2-1 and V is TRBV28, with D hard to call. The CDR3 spans 12 residues. Trimming stripped 3 bases from V and 9 bases from J, with 9 bases between. CDR1 and CDR2 (germline): MDHEN, SYDVKM. The CDR3 nucleotides read TGTGCCAGCAGTTTGAAGGGCGGTGAGCAGTTCTTC. It translates to CASSLKGGEQFF.

This rearrangement joins TRBV5-6 to TRBJ2-5, with 14 bases aligning to TRBD2. This CDR3 comprises 18 residues. Germline trimming cut 4 bases from V and 4 bases from J; bases unmatched to any gene: 12. CDR1 and CDR2 (germline): SGHDT, YYEEEE. The CDR3 DNA sequence: TGTGCCAGCAGCCCCCGGGGACTAGCGGGAGATTTGGGAGAGACCCAGTACTTC. The encoded protein is CASSPRGLAGDLGETQYF.

The chain uses TRBV7-6 and TRBJ1-5; TRBD1 agrees at 8 bases. Germline trimming cut 2 bases from V and 2 bases from J; bases unmatched to any gene: 2. The CDR3 length is 15 residues. From germline, CDR1 is SGHVS and CDR2 FNYEAQ. The CDR3 nucleotides read TGTGCCAGCAGCTTACAGGGGGCGGGCAATCAGCCCCAGCATTTT. Translated, it gives CASSLQGAGNQPQHF.

The V call is TRBV20-1, the J call TRBJ2-7; D not certain. The length of the CDR3 is 15 residues. Trimming stripped 0 bases from V and 2 bases from J, with 14 bases between. Germline V gene lookup returns CDR1 DFQATT and CDR2 SNEGSKA (reference sequence). CDR3 sequence (DNA): TGCAGTGCTAGAGAGAATAGGAGAGGAACCTACGAGCAGTACTTC. The encoded protein is CSARENRRGTYEQYF.

This chain joins TRBV4-2 and TRBJ1-4; D is possibly TRBD1 (6 bases). The CDR3 spans 15 residues. CDR1 is LGHNA and CDR2 is YNFKEQ in the germline V gene. Trimming left V 4 bases short and J 8 bases short, with 17 bases between. The CDR3 DNA is TGTGCCAGCAGCCGAGATAAAGGTACAGGGGAAAAACTGTTTTTT. This gives the protein CASSRDKGTGEKLFF.

This clonotype occurred many times. The rearrangement joins TRBV29-1 to TRBJ2-1; D is ambiguous. The CDR3 spans 15 residues. Germline V CDR1 and CDR2: SQVTM, ANQGSEA. Trimming removed 2 bases from V and 7 bases from J, with 18 bases in between. CDR3: CSVERGRPPNNEQFF. The CDR3 nucleotides read TGCAGCGTTGAACGTGGCAGGCCCCCTAATAATGAGCAGTTCTTC.

The chain carries TRBV10-3 and TRBJ2-3; D unclear. This CDR3 region has 11 residues. The germline gives CDR1 ENHRY, CDR2 SYGVKD. V gave up 2 bases and J gave up 6 bases, with 3 bases separating them. The CDR3 DNA follows: TGTGCCATCAGTGAGGGGGATACGCAGTATTTT. It encodes CAISEGDTQYF.

The rearrangement joins TRBV24-1 to TRBJ2-6, with 9 bases matching TRBD1. CDR3 length: 17 residues. V shed 10 bases, J shed 1 base, and the junction held 10 bases outside the gene matches. Germline lookup yields CDR1 KGHDR and CDR2 SFDVKD. The CDR3 spells CATFTGGPRSGANVLTF. For the CDR3, the DNA is TGTGCCACTTTTACAGGGGGCCCCCGGTCTGGGGCCAACGTCCTGACTTTC.

Comment on this clonotype: The germline gene is not matched at one end of the junction; a read error may be the cause. The rearrangement joins TRBV29-1 to TRBJ2-3; D uncertain. The CDR3 has 13 residues. Germline V gene data show CDR1 as SQVTM and CDR2 as ANQGSEA. CDR3 nucleotides: TGCGGCGTCGAAAGGACGGATACAGATACGCAGTATTTT. Its translation: CGVERTDTDTQYF.

A remark on this clonotype: A much more abundant neighbour one base away suggests this may be a read error. This chain's CDR3 is CSARPDRITQETQYF. In nucleotides, the CDR3 is TGCAGTGCTAGACCAGACCGGATCACTCAAGAGACCCAGTACTTC. The gene calls are TRBV20-1 and TRBJ2-5; D is uncertain. The germline gives CDR1 DFQATT, CDR2 SNEGSKA (reference sequence). The CDR3 spans 15 residues. Deletions cut 2 bases from V and 2 bases from J, with 15 bases between.

The chain uses TRBV7-2 and TRBJ2-4; D may match TRBD1 or TRBD2 (5 bases each). Matching the DNA end better, TRBJ2-5 makes the J call doubtful. Germline V gene sequence: CDR1 SGHTA, CDR2 FQGNSA. CDR3 size: 15 residues. CDR3 in DNA: TGTGCCAGCAGCGTCCGCGCTGGGGGTTTAGAGACCCAGTACTTC. The encoded protein is CASSVRAGGLETQYF.

This clonotype was observed a handful of times. The CDR3 DNA is TGTGCCAGCAGTCTCGCCCGGGGCCCAGAGACCCAGTACTTC. Its translation is CASSLARGPETQYF. This rearrangement joins TRBV28 to TRBJ2-5; D could derive from TRBD1 or TRBD2 (5 bases each). CDR3 length: 14 amino acids. CDR1 is MDHEN, CDR2 SYDVKM, per germline. Trimming took off 5 bases at V and 4 bases at J, with 14 bases between the two ends.

The V and J genes are TRBV7-9 and TRBJ2-1; D gene uncertain. Germline values: CDR1 SEHNR, CDR2 FQNEAQ (reference sequence). The CDR3 length is 15 residues. Trimming cost V 9 bases and J 1 base, with 16 bases left between them. The CDR3 loop reads CASTISGLSYNEQFF. As DNA, the CDR3 is TGTGCCAGTACCATAAGTGGTCTGTCCTACAATGAGCAGTTCTTC. Drawing the rest from reference TRBV7-9 and TRBJ2-1, the complete variable domain is DTGVSQNPRHKITKRGQNVTFRCDPISEHNRLYWYRQTLGQGPEFLTYFQNEAQLEKSRLLSDRFSAERPKGSFSTLEIQRTEQGDSAMYLCASTISGLSYNEQFFGPGTRLTVL.